Below, 16 T cell receptor beta chains from the same sample are listed, as sequenced in a study of cytomegalovirus exposure and HLA in healthy donors. A multiplex PCR was run with 60 Vbeta primers and 13 Jbeta primers. Clones were sequenced by immunoSEQ multiplex PCR, and TCRdb holds only the in-frame ones, with some missing. The sample has hundreds of thousands of clones, more than 75% seen once. Sequencing input: PBMCs. The receptors shown here come from a girl under 10 years old in good health and CMV-seronegative.

V gene TRBV23-1 combines with J gene TRBJ2-4, with TRBD1 matching 10 bases. TRBV23-1 is classed as an ORF, of uncertain function. Trimming cost V 6 bases and J 2 bases; bases outside gene matches: 10. This CDR3 has 17 residues. The DNA for the CDR3 is TGCGCCAGCAGCCCAACCCGGGACAGGGGAACCAAAAACATTCAGTACTTC. Protein sequence: CASSPTRDRGTKNIQYF.

The chain joins TRBV9 to TRBJ2-3, with D tentatively TRBD2 (5 bases). From germline, CDR1 is SGDLS and CDR2 YYNGEE. This CDR3 spans 14 amino acids. The V end was cut by 0 bases, the J end by 0 bases, with 5 bases between. This CDR3 is CASSVGTSTDTQYF. As DNA, the CDR3 is TGTGCCAGCAGCGTAGGGACTAGCACAGATACGCAGTATTTT.

V usage is TRBV11-3 and J usage is TRBJ2-1; 8 nucleotides line up with TRBD2. V lost 3 bases to trimming and J lost 8 bases; unmatched junction nucleotides: 9. CDR1 SGHNT and CDR2 YENEEA come from the germline V gene. The CDR3 has 15 residues. As DNA, the CDR3 is TGTGCCAGCAGCTTGAGGACTAGCATTGGAGATGAGCAGTTCTTC. Translation gives CASSLRTSIGDEQFF.

The V gene is TRBV29-1, the J gene TRBJ2-3, with D possibly matching TRBD1 (5 bases). V was shortened by 0 bases and J by 0 bases, with 13 bases between the two germline ends. Looked up from germline, CDR1 is SQVTM and CDR2 is ANQGSEA. The CDR3 is made up of 16 amino acids. The CDR3: CSVEDLRGPSTDTQYF. DNA for the CDR3: TGCAGCGTTGAAGATCTTAGGGGTCCTAGCACAGATACGCAGTATTTT.

The chain employs TRBV4-1 and TRBJ1-2; no firm D call. V gave up 0 bases and J gave up 5 bases, with 10 bases separating them. Germline assignment: CDR1 MGHRA and CDR2 YSYEKL. The CDR3 runs to 14 residues. CDR3 nucleotide sequence: TGCGCCAGCAGCCAAGATTCGGCGGCGTATGGCTACACCTTC. Encoded protein: CASSQDSAAYGYTF.

The gene calls are TRBV18 and TRBJ1-2; TRBD1 agrees at 9 bases. Germline CDR1 KGHSH, CDR2 LQKENI. The CDR3 covers 18 residues. Trimming at V came to 0 bases and at J to 5 bases, leaving 13 bases not matched to a gene. The CDR3 bases are TGTGCCAGCTCACCACCGGGAATACAGGGGGCCCCCGGATATGGCTACACCTTC. This gives the protein CASSPPGIQGAPGYGYTF.

This chain links TRBV5-1 with TRBJ2-7; D is possibly TRBD1 (5 bases). Germline assignment: CDR1 SGHRS and CDR2 YFSETQ. This CDR3 has 12 residues. V was trimmed by 1 base and J by 7 bases, leaving 9 bases between them. The CDR3 bases are TGCGCCAGCAGCTTGCCAGGGTCGGAGCAGTACTTC. Translating gives CASSLPGSEQYF. Using reference TRBV5-1 and TRBJ2-7 for the parts outside the CDR3, the full variable domain is KAGVTQTPRYLIKTRGQQVTLSCSPISGHRSVSWYQQTPGQGLQFLFEYFSETQRNKGNFPGRFSGRQFSNSRSEMNVSTLELGDSALYLCASSLPGSEQYFGPGTRLTVT.

The chain couples TRBV11-2 to TRBJ1-2, with a possible D match to TRBD1 (5 bases). Trimming removed 0 bases from V and 4 bases from J, with 12 bases in between. The CDR3 has 15 residues. CDR1 is SGHAT, CDR2 FQNNGV, per germline. The CDR3 nucleotides are TGTGCCAGCAGCTTAGAGGAGGGACTCCTCTATGGCTACACCTTC. Protein sequence: CASSLEEGLLYGYTF.

The V and J genes are TRBV5-1 and TRBJ2-1, with 9 bases identical to TRBD2. This CDR3 has 14 residues. J gave up 10 bases and V 2 bases, and 7 bases lay outside the gene matches. Germline values: CDR1 SGHRS, CDR2 YFSETQ. The DNA for the CDR3 is TGCGCCAGCAGCTTCGGTGAGGCGGGAGGGGAGCAGTTCTTC. This sequence encodes CASSFGEAGGEQFF.

V is TRBV5-6 and J is TRBJ1-4; 8 nucleotides line up with TRBD1. V shed 4 bases, J shed 5 bases, and the junction held 7 bases outside the gene matches. CDR1 is SGHDT, CDR2 YYEEEE, per germline. The CDR3 consists of 15 residues. The CDR3 loop is CASSTYRGVNEKLFF. The DNA of the CDR3 is TGTGCCAGCAGCACTTACAGGGGGGTCAATGAAAAACTGTTTTTT.

The chain joins TRBV7-6 to TRBJ1-2; possible D gene TRBD1, 5 bases. The V end was cut by 2 bases, the J end by 5 bases, with 18 bases between. Looked up from germline, CDR1 is SGHVS and CDR2 is FNYEAQ. CDR3 length: 16 amino acids. The CDR3 spells CASSLNEWGRAYGYTF. CDR3 bases: TGTGCCAGCAGCTTAAACGAATGGGGCAGGGCATATGGCTACACCTTC.

V gene TRBV4-1 combines with J gene TRBJ2-3; tentative D call: TRBD2 (6 bases). This CDR3 has 14 residues. The germline V gene encodes CDR1 MGHRA and CDR2 YSYEKL. Trimming left V 4 bases short and J 0 bases short, with 8 bases between. For the CDR3, the DNA is TGCGCCAGCAGCCCGCGGGACAGCACAGATACGCAGTATTTT. Protein: CASSPRDSTDTQYF.

V usage is TRBV7-3 and J usage is TRBJ2-3, with 7 positions matching TRBD2. Germline loops: CDR1 SGHTA, CDR2 FQGTGA. The CDR3 runs 15 residues. J gave up 0 bases and V 3 bases, and 3 bases lay outside the gene matches. The CDR3 loop reads CASSLNSGSTDTQYF. CDR3 sequence (DNA): TGTGCCAGCAGCTTGAATAGCGGGAGCACAGATACGCAGTATTTT.

This clone was counted once. This rearrangement joins TRBV5-8 to TRBJ2-7; 14 bases align to TRBD2. Trimming removed 2 bases from V and 2 bases from J; junction bases left unmatched: 6. Germline lookup yields CDR1 SGHTS and CDR2 YDEGEE. The CDR3 has 17 residues. The CDR3: CASSFGTSGSRPYEQYF. The CDR3 DNA is TGTGCCAGCAGCTTCGGGACTAGCGGGAGTAGGCCCTACGAGCAGTACTTC.

The chain is built from TRBV7-3 and TRBJ1-2; TRBD1 aligns across 8 bases. Trimming at V came to 4 bases and at J to 7 bases, leaving 2 bases not matched to a gene. The germline V gene has CDR1 SGHTA and CDR2 FQGTGA. The CDR3 is 12 residues long. CDR3 DNA sequence: TGTGCCAGCAGCTCCGGGACAGGTGGCTACACCTTC. It is translated as CASSSGTGGYTF. Full variable domain (remainder filled in from reference TRBV7-3 and TRBJ1-2): GAGVSQTPSNKVTEKGKYVELRCDPISGHTALYWYRQSLGQGPEFLIYFQGTGAADDSGLPNDRFFAVRPEGSVSTLKIQRTERGDSAVYLCASSSGTGGYTFGSGTRLTVV.

The count of this clone is one. This chain connects TRBV5-4 to TRBJ1-3; D not certain. The germline CDR1 and CDR2 sequences are SGHNT and YYREEE (reference sequence). CDR3 length equals 14 residues. V lost 0 bases to trimming and J lost 0 bases, with 4 bases between them. CDR3 in amino acids: CASSLESSGNTIYF. The CDR3 nucleotides read TGTGCCAGCAGCTTGGAGAGCTCTGGAAACACCATATATTTT.